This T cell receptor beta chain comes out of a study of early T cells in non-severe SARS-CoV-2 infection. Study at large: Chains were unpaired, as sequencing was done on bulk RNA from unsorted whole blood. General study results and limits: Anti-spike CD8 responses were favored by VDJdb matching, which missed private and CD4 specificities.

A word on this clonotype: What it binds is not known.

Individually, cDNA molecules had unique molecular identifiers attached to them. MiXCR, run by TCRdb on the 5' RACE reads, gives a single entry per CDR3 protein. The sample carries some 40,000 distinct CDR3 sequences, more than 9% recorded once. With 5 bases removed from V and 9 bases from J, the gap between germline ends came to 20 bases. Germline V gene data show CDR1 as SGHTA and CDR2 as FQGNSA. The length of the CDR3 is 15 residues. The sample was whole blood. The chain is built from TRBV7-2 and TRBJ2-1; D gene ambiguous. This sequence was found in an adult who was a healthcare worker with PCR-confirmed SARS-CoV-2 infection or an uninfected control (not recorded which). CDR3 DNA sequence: TGTGCCAGCAGCCCTTCCCCCCCCGGGTGGGGTGAGCAGTTCTTC. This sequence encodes CASSPSPPGWGEQFF.